The clone carrying this TCR beta chain was counted a single time. What it recognizes is unknown. This entry is derived from a study of OX40 agonist ivuxolimab in advanced cancers. Regarding the study as a whole: Expanded peripheral T-cell antigen specificity went undetermined. Researchers report that CD8+ T cells had, on average, more expanded clones than CD4+. Some nonresponders likewise displayed low normalized T-cell clonal expansion.

Libraries were prepared by immunoSEQ multiplex PCR; TCRdb keeps only in-frame clonotypes and omits some of them. Of about 63,000 clones listed, around 73% are singletons. The CDR3 is 13 residues long. Germline assignment: CDR1 SGHNT and CDR2 YYREEE (reference sequence). Deletions cut 4 bases from V and 5 bases from J, with 10 bases between. The sample was CD4+ or CD8+ T cells sorted from blood, taken in a trial of the OX40 agonist ivuxolimab. The chain recombines TRBV5-4 with TRBJ1-5; perhaps TRBD1 as D (5 bases). The sequence came from an adult with an advanced solid tumor such as melanoma, head and neck, liver or kidney cancer. The CDR3 sequence is CASSRDWDQPQHF. CDR3 nucleotides: TGTGCCAGCAGCCGGGACTGGGATCAGCCCCAGCATTTT.